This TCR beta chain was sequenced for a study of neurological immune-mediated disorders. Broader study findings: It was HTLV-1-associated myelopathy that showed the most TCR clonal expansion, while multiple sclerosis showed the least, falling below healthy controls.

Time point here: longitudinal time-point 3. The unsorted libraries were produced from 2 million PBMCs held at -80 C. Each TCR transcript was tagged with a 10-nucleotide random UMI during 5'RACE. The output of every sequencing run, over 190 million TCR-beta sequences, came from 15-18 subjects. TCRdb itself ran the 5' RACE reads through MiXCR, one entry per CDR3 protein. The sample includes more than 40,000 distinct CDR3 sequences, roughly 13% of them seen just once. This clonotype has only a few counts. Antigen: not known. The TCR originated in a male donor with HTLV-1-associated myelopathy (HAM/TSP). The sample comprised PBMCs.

CDR3 DNA sequence: TGTGCCAGCAGCTTAGAAATACCCGACAGGGCGAACACCGGGGAGCTGTTTTTT. Translated: CASSLEIPDRANTGELFF. The genes are TRBV7-6 and TRBJ2-2, with 7 bases lining up with TRBD1. V lost 1 base, J lost 0 bases, and 8 bases stayed unmatched. The CDR3 runs 18 residues. From germline, CDR1 is SGHVS and CDR2 FNYEAQ. The full variable domain, rest sourced from reference TRBV7-6 and TRBJ2-2, is GAGVSQSPRYKVTKRGQDVALRCDPISGHVSLYWYRQALGQGPEFLTYFNYEAQQDKSGLPNDRFSAERPEGSISTLTIQRTEQRDSAMYRCASSLEIPDRANTGELFFGEGSRLTVL.